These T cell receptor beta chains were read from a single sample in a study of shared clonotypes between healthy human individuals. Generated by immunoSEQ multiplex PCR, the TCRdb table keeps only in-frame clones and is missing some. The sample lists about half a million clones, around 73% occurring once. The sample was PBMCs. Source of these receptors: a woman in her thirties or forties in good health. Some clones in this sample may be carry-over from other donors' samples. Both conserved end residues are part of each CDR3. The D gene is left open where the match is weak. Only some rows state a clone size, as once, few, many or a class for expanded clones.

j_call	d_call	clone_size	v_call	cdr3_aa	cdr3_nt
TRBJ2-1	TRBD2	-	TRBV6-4	CASSDVSGSAHEQFF	TGTGCCAGCAGTGACGTTAGCGGGAGTGCACATGAGCAGTTCTTC
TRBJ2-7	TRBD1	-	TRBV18	CASSPNSGTGDEQYF	TGTGCCAGCTCACCGAACTCCGGGACAGGGGACGAGCAGTACTTC
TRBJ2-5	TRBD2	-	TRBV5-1	CASSNVGRQETQYF	TGCGCCAGCAGCAACGTCGGGAGGCAAGAGACCCAGTACTTC
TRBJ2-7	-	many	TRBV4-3	CASSQGTGYEQYF	TGCGCCAGCAGCCAAGGGACTGGATACGAGCAGTACTTC
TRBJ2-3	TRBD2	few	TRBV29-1	CSARGLAGGYLYF	TGCAGCGCAAGGGGACTAGCGGGAGGGTATCTGTATTTT
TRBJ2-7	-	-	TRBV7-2	CASAPPGRGEQYF	TGTGCCAGCGCCCCCCCCGGGCGTGGGGAGCAGTACTTC
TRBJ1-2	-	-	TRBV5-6	CASSSYTGVPNYTF	TGTGCCAGCAGCTCCTACACAGGTGTCCCTAACTACACCTTC
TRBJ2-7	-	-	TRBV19	CASSIGAAEQYF	TGTGCCAGTAGTATAGGCGCAGCCGAGCAGTACTTC
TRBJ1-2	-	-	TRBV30	CAWSVHAYGYTF	TGTGCCTGGAGTGTACACGCGTATGGCTACACCTTC
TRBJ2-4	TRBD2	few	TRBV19	CASSIELAANIQYF	TGTGCCAGTAGTATAGAACTAGCGGCAAACATTCAGTACTTC
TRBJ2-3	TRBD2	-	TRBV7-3	CASSPSGRAWDTQYF	TGTGCCAGCAGCCCTAGCGGGAGGGCCTGGGATACGCAGTATTTT
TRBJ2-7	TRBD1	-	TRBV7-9	CASSHTPGQGAYEQYF	TGTGCCAGCAGCCATACCCCGGGACAGGGGGCATATGAGCAGTACTTC
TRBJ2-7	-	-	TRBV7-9	CASSSPPRGMFYEQYF	TGTGCCAGCAGCTCGCCCCCGCGTGGGATGTTCTACGAGCAGTACTTC
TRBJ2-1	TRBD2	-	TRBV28	CASSPSLAGGPNEQFF	TGTGCCAGCAGTCCCTCTTTAGCGGGAGGGCCCAATGAGCAGTTCTTC
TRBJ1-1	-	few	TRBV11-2	CASAAGPNTEAFF	TGTGCCAGCGCCGCGGGTCCGAACACTGAAGCTTTCTTT
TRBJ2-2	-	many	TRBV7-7	CASSSASGELFF	TGTGCCAGCAGCTCTGCTTCCGGGGAGCTGTTTTTT
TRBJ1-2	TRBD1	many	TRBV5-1	CASSLAQGENYGYTF	TGCGCCAGCAGCTTGGCGCAGGGGGAAAACTATGGCTACACCTTC
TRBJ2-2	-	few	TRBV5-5	CAGSRTVNTGELFF	TGTGCCGGGTCCCGGACAGTCAACACCGGGGAGCTGTTTTTT
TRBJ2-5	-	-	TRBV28	CASITSSPPAQYF	TGTGCCAGCATCACTTCGTCTCCCCCGGCCCAGTACTTC
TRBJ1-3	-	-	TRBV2	CASSGFRGNIDTIYF	TGTGCCAGCAGTGGTTTCAGGGGAAACATTGACACCATATATTTT
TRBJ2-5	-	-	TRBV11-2	CASSHGGLPETQYF	TGTGCCAGCAGTCACGGGGGGCTACCAGAGACCCAGTACTTC
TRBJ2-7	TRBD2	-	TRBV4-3	CASSQDLLAGGYEQYF	TGCGCCAGCAGCCAAGATTTACTAGCGGGAGGGTACGAGCAGTACTTC
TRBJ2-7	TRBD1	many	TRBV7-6	CASSLGTGSYEQYF	TGTGCCAGCAGCTTAGGGACAGGGAGCTACGAGCAGTACTTC
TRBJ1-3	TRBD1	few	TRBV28	CASKGQGFISGNTIYF	TGTGCCAGCAAGGGACAGGGGTTTATCTCTGGAAACACCATATATTTT
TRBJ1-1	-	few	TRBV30	CAWSEGGEAFF	TGTGCCTGGAGTGAAGGGGGTGAAGCTTTCTTT
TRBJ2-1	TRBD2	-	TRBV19	CASSMGLASYNEQFF	TGTGCCAGTAGTATGGGACTAGCGTCCTACAATGAGCAGTTCTTC
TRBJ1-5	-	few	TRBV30	CAWSVLRGDQPQHF	TGTGCCTGGAGTGTACTCAGGGGTGATCAGCCCCAGCATTTT
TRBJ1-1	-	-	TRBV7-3	CASSSTPGGTEAFF	TGTGCCAGCAGCTCAACCCCCGGAGGCACTGAAGCTTTCTTT
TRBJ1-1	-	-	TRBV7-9	CASSLAQGMNTEAFF	TGTGCCAGCAGCTTAGCGCAGGGGATGAACACTGAAGCTTTCTTT
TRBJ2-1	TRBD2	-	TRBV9	CASSTQREANNEQFF	TGTGCCAGCAGCACCCAGCGGGAGGCAAACAATGAGCAGTTCTTC
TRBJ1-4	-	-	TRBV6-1	CASSEAGVGSPNEKLFF	TGTGCCAGCAGTGAAGCTGGGGTAGGGAGTCCTAATGAAAAACTGTTTTTT
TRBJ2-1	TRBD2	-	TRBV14	CASSLGLAGDEQFF	TGTGCCAGCAGCCTCGGACTAGCGGGGGATGAGCAGTTCTTC
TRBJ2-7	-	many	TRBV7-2	CASSLGTVLSYEQYF	TGTGCCAGCAGCCTCGGGACGGTCCTCTCCTACGAGCAGTACTTC
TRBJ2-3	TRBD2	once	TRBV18	CASSPLPAGEGTDTQYF	TGTGCCAGCTCACCACTCCCAGCGGGAGAGGGAACAGATACGCAGTATTTT
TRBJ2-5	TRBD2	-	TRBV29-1	CSGRLAGRETQYF	TGCAGCGGACGACTAGCGGGGAGAGAGACCCAGTACTTC
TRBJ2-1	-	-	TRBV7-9	CASSLVLYNEQFF	TGTGCCAGCAGCTTAGTTCTGTACAATGAGCAGTTCTTC
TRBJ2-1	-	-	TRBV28	CASQKGAWGEQFF	TGTGCCAGCCAAAAAGGGGCGTGGGGTGAGCAGTTCTTC
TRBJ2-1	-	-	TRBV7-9	CASSRTDRTYNEQFF	TGTGCCAGCAGCCGGACTGACCGAACCTACAATGAGCAGTTCTTC
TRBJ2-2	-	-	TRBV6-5	CASSSLRTGGTGELFF	TGTGCCAGCAGTTCCCTCCGGACTGGGGGGACCGGGGAGCTGTTTTTT
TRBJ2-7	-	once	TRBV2	CASSVGGYEQYF	TGTGCCAGCAGTGTCGGGGGATACGAGCAGTACTTC
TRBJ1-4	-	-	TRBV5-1	CASSDPRATNEKLFF	TGCGCCAGCAGCGACCCCAGAGCAACTAATGAAAAACTGTTTTTT
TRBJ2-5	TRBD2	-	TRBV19	CASSVRTSGRSTLETQYF	TGTGCCAGTAGTGTCCGGACTAGCGGGAGATCGACATTAGAGACCCAGTACTTC
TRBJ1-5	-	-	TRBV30	CARSRTGNQPQHF	TGTGCCCGGAGTAGGACGGGGAATCAGCCCCAGCATTTT
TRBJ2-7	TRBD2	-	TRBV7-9	CASSKTSGRSYEQYF	TGTGCCAGCAGCAAGACTAGCGGGAGGTCCTACGAGCAGTACTTC
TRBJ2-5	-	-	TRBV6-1	CATLAPIQETQYF	TGTGCCACTCTAGCGCCGATCCAAGAGACCCAGTACTTC
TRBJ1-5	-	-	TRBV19	CASSIPRRDSNQPQHF	TGTGCCAGTAGTATCCCCCGCAGGGATAGCAATCAGCCCCAGCATTTT
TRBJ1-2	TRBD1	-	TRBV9	CASRAAPGQGRDSYGYTF	TGTGCCAGCAGGGCAGCCCCGGGACAGGGGAGGGATAGCTATGGCTACACCTTC
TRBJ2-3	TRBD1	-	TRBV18	CASSTGGADTQYF	TGTGCCAGCTCGACAGGGGGCGCAGATACGCAGTATTTT
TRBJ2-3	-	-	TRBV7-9	CASRGRGDTQYF	TGTGCCAGCAGGGGCAGGGGAGATACGCAGTATTTT
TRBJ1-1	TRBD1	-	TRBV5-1	CASSTGNSGGGTEAFF	TGCGCCAGCAGCACGGGTAACTCAGGGGGTGGCACTGAAGCTTTCTTT
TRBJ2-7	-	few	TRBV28	CASGHIYAGRLEQYF	TGTGCCAGCGGACATATCTACGCGGGACGCCTGGAGCAGTACTTC
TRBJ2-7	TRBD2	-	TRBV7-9	CASRPGLAGGGEQYF	TGTGCCAGCAGACCGGGGCTAGCGGGAGGTGGCGAGCAGTACTTC
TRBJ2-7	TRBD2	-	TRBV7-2	CASSLGGGRAKEQYF	TGTGCCAGCAGCTTAGGCGGCGGGAGGGCCAAAGAGCAGTACTTC
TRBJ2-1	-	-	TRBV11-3	CASSLGSLDYNEQFF	TGTGCCAGCAGCTTAGGCTCACTGGATTACAATGAGCAGTTCTTC
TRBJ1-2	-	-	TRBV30	CAGIDRPYGYTF	TGTGCCGGAATAGACAGGCCCTATGGCTACACCTTC
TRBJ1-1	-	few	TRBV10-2	CASSESLRNTEAFF	TGCGCCAGCAGTGAGTCCCTCCGGAACACTGAAGCTTTCTTT
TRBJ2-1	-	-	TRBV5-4	CASRLDSYNEQFF	TGTGCCAGCAGGCTGGACAGTTACAATGAGCAGTTCTTC
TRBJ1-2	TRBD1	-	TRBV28	CASSFPRDREGGYTF	TGTGCCAGCAGTTTCCCCCGGGACAGGGAGGGGGGCTACACCTTC